This T cell receptor beta chain was observed in a study of CD8+CD57+ T cells in acquired aplastic anemia. Overall study: Around 3.5 ug was the average amount of DNA from sorted CD4+ and CD8+ cells.

For sequencing, patients were chosen who had shown expansion of CD8+CD57+ cells by flow cytometry. Notes on this clonotype: Its target is not known.

Germline V lookup: CDR1 SEHNR, CDR2 FQNEAQ (reference sequence). This CDR3 comprises 10 residues. Trimming left V 5 bases short and J 5 bases short, with 3 bases between. It was genomic DNA that served as the template for profiling TCR beta VDJ and CDR3. TCRdb redid the calling of the reads with MiXCR, one entry per CDR3 protein. The table lists about 190,000 distinct CDR3 sequences, nearly 50% of them singletons, with approximately 9.7% in the top ten. Study-level results: Between patients and controls, around 30 CD8+ CDR3 sequences were found in common. No significant difference in CD8+ Simpson's diversity was found between patients and controls.

This rearrangement joins TRBV7-9 to TRBJ1-2; D gene unclear. The source material was sorted CD4+, CD8+, or CD8+CD57+ T cells (not recorded which) from PBMCs. This receptor was taken from a human donor with aplastic anemia. CDR3 loop: CASSQYGYTF. CDR3 coding DNA: TGTGCCAGCAGCCAATATGGCTACACCTTC.